Below, 19 T cell receptor beta chains from the same sample are listed, as sequenced in a study of metastatic and nonmetastatic thyroid tumors. TCRdb reprocessed the PCR reads using MiXCR. Of around 14,000 clones in the sample, roughly 25% are singletons; the top ten hold over 9.5%. All patients were treatment-naive before thyroid surgery. Sequencing used tumor tissue. These TCRs come from a female donor with papillary thyroid cancer or a benign thyroid nodule (not recorded which). Some clones in this sample may be carry-over from other donors' samples.

This clone came up many times. The rearrangement links TRBV19 to TRBJ2-3; 7 bases match TRBD2. CDR3 length: 14 amino acids. CDR1 is LNHDA and CDR2 is SQIVND in the germline V gene (reference sequence). The CDR3 spells CAAASGAGPDTQYF. The CDR3 DNA reads as TGTGCTGCGGCGAGCGGGGCGGGTCCAGATACGCAGTATTTT.

This rearrangement joins TRBV6-2 or TRBV6-3 to TRBJ2-7, with 8 bases aligning to TRBD2. In germline, CDR1 is MNHEY, CDR2 SVGEGT. The CDR3 extends over 14 amino acids. The V gene end was trimmed by 7 bases and the J gene end by 1 base; junction bases not matched to a gene: 6. This CDR3 reads CASKASGRSYEQYF. The CDR3 DNA reads as TGTGCCAGCAAAGCAAGCGGGAGATCCTACGAGCAGTACTTC.

This clone has just a few counts. The J gene is TRBJ1-1, the V gene TRBV6-1, with TRBD1 as a possible D gene (6 bases). V gave up 8 bases and J gave up 2 bases, with 12 bases separating them. The CDR3 contains 13 residues. Per germline, CDR1 MNHNS and CDR2 SASEGT. CDR3 in amino acids: CASQGQINTEAFF. Here the CDR3 DNA reads TGTGCCAGCCAAGGACAGATTAACACTGAAGCTTTCTTT.

There are a few counts of this clone. The gene calls are TRBV20-1 and TRBJ2-1, with 13 positions matching TRBD2. This CDR3 is 17 amino acids long. Germline values: CDR1 DFQATT, CDR2 SNEGSKA (reference sequence). The trim removed 6 bases at V and 0 bases at J, leaving 8 bases unmatched. CDR3 protein: CSARTSGGTNSYNEQFF. CDR3 in DNA: TGCAGTGCCCGGACTAGCGGGGGAACAAACTCCTACAATGAGCAGTTCTTC.

The chain recombines TRBV20-1 with TRBJ2-1; D remains ambiguous. CDR3 size: 15 residues. Germline V gives CDR1 DFQATT, CDR2 SNEGSKA (reference sequence). V dropped 0 bases and J dropped 6 bases, with 15 bases sitting between them. The DNA of the CDR3 is TGCAGTGCTAGAGATTTAGGACGAAGGTTCAATGAGCAGTTCTTC. Protein product: CSARDLGRRFNEQFF.

The chain links TRBV11-2 to TRBJ2-7; D is tentatively TRBD1 or TRBD2 (5 bases each). CDR1 SGHAT and CDR2 FQNNGV come from the germline V gene. Between the trimmed V and J ends, which lost 6 bases and 7 bases, there was a span of 25 bases. This CDR3 spans 16 amino acids. In nucleotides, the CDR3 is TGTGCCAGCAGTCAGGCACAGGAGGACACAACGGGGGAGCAGTACTTC. Protein: CASSQAQEDTTGEQYF. The full variable domain, completed using reference TRBV11-2 and TRBJ2-7, is EAGVAQSPRYKIIEKRQSVAFWCNPISGHATLYWYQQILGQGPKLLIQFQNNGVVDDSQLPKDRFSAERLKGVDSTLKIQPAKLEDSAVYLCASSQAQEDTTGEQYFGPGTRLTVT.

This chain connects TRBV20-1 to TRBJ2-1; a possible D gene is TRBD2 (5 bases). Trimming cost V 6 bases and J 6 bases, with 18 bases left between them. CDR1 and CDR2 (germline): DFQATT, SNEGSKA (reference sequence). This CDR3 has 14 residues. The CDR3 sequence: CSAPPRVFLNEQFF. The CDR3, as DNA: TGCAGTGCCCCGCCGCGGGTTTTTCTCAATGAGCAGTTCTTC.

For this clone: This sequence may be a read error, since a much larger clone differs from it by one base. V and J are TRBV28 and TRBJ2-2, with D hard to call. The CDR3 is made up of 14 amino acids. Trimming removed 4 bases from V and 3 bases from J, with 9 bases in between. Germline values: CDR1 MDHEN, CDR2 SYDVKM. CDR3 in DNA: TGTGCCAGCAGTTCGGCAGCGTACACCGGGGAGCTGTTTTTT. The encoded protein is CASSSAAYTGELFF.

This chain joins TRBV28 and TRBJ2-7, with no clear D. CDR3 length: 13 residues. With 7 bases removed from V and 7 bases from J, the gap between germline ends came to 17 bases. Per the germline V gene, CDR1 is MDHEN and CDR2 is SYDVKM. CDR3 sequence: CASTSTPPCEQYF. For the CDR3, the DNA is TGTGCCAGCACGTCGACCCCTCCCTGTGAGCAGTACTTC. The full variable domain, its missing parts supplied by reference TRBV28 and TRBJ2-7, is DVKVTQSSRYLVKRTGEKVFLECVQDMDHENMFWYRQDPGLGLRLIYFSYDVKMKEKGDIPEGYSVSREKKERFSLILESASTNQTSMYLCASTSTPPCEQYFGPGTRLTVT.

J is TRBJ1-1 and V is TRBV3-1; D uncertain. V was pared by 4 bases and J by 0 bases, with 9 bases between. This CDR3 region has 14 residues. CDR1 and CDR2 from the germline V gene are LGHDT and YNNKEL (reference sequence). The CDR3 sequence: CASSRQEMNTEAFF. CDR3 in DNA: TGTGCCAGCAGCCGTCAGGAAATGAACACTGAAGCTTTCTTT.

A note on this clone: A read error is possible here, since a much larger clone lies one base away. The chain is built from TRBV9 and TRBJ1-1; D is possibly TRBD1 (6 bases). Germline lookup yields CDR1 SGDLS and CDR2 YYNGEE. The CDR3 runs 16 residues. Trimming removed 6 bases from V and 3 bases from J, with 21 bases in between. CDR3 region: CASNDMRGAGDTEAFF. The CDR3 bases are TGTGCCAGCAACGATATGCGGGGGGCCGGGGACACTGAAGCTTTCTTT.

The chain links TRBV11-2 to TRBJ2-2; 9 bases fit TRBD1. The germline gives CDR1 SGHAT, CDR2 FQNNGV. This CDR3 comprises 18 residues. V shed 9 bases, J shed 4 bases, and the junction held 18 bases outside the gene matches. Here the CDR3 reads CASSIGPSQGAGTGELFF. CDR3 in DNA: TGTGCCAGTAGTATAGGTCCCTCACAGGGGGCGGGCACCGGGGAGCTGTTTTTT. Looking up the rest from reference TRBV11-2 and TRBJ2-2 gives the full variable domain: EAGVAQSPRYKIIEKRQSVAFWCNPISGHATLYWYQQILGQGPKLLIQFQNNGVVDDSQLPKDRFSAERLKGVDSTLKIQPAKLEDSAVYLCASSIGPSQGAGTGELFFGEGSRLTVL.

This clone came up a few times. This sequence joins TRBV9 and TRBJ2-1, with 9 nucleotides matching TRBD2. Germline V lookup: CDR1 SGDLS, CDR2 YYNGEE. V shed 0 bases, J shed 5 bases, and the junction held 12 bases outside the gene matches. The CDR3 spans 18 residues. CDR3 in amino acids: CASSVGGLKGLAHNEQFF. Here the CDR3 DNA reads TGTGCCAGCAGCGTAGGCGGACTGAAGGGACTAGCTCACAATGAGCAGTTCTTC. Using reference TRBV9 and TRBJ2-1 for the parts outside the CDR3, the full variable domain is DSGVTQTPKHLITATGQRVTLRCSPRSGDLSVYWYQQSLDQGLQFLIQYYNGEERAKGNILERFSAQQFPDLHSELNLSSLELGDSALYFCASSVGGLKGLAHNEQFFGPGTRLTVL.

The genes are TRBV10-3 and TRBJ2-7; TRBD1 is a possible D gene (6 bases). Per germline, CDR1 ENHRY and CDR2 SYGVKD. The germline V and J ends were trimmed by 2 bases and 5 bases, with 16 bases remaining between them. The CDR3 is 15 residues long. CDR3 region: CAISEGSGRGHEQYF. Written as DNA, the CDR3 is TGTGCCATCAGTGAGGGGAGCGGCAGGGGTCACGAGCAGTACTTC.

This clone has just a few counts. This rearrangement joins TRBV3-1 to TRBJ1-6; weak D call: TRBD1 (6 bases). This CDR3 has 12 amino acids. The germline V gene has CDR1 LGHDT and CDR2 YNNKEL (reference sequence). Trimming removed 4 bases from V and 10 bases from J, with 8 bases in between. As DNA, the CDR3 is TGTGCCAGCAGCCGAGGACAGTCACCCCTCCACTTT. The encoded protein is CASSRGQSPLHF.

In its sample, this clone was seen a few times. A read error is possible here, since a much larger clone lies one base away. The rearrangement links TRBV6-1 to TRBJ1-5; TRBD1 might be the D (6 bases). Germline assignment: CDR1 MNHNS and CDR2 SASEGT. The CDR3 is 16 amino acids. CDR3 amino acids: CASSEGGRGLGQPQLF. The CDR3, as DNA: TGTGCCAGCAGTGAAGGTGGCAGGGGATTGGGGCAGCCCCAGCTTTTT.

This clone was recorded many times. V gene TRBV5-1 combines with J gene TRBJ2-7; D is unresolved. This CDR3 contains 14 residues. Trimming pared 1 base from V and 0 bases from J, leaving 8 bases between. In germline, CDR1 is SGHRS, CDR2 YFSETQ. This chain's CDR3 is CASSLSPPSYEQYF. The CDR3 DNA is TGCGCCAGCAGCTTGAGTCCCCCCTCCTACGAGCAGTACTTC.

This clone has a count of ten or more. The chain recombines TRBV11-2 with TRBJ2-1, with 9 bases matching TRBD2. Germline V gene data show CDR1 as SGHAT and CDR2 as FQNNGV. V shed 10 bases, J shed 9 bases, and the junction held 13 bases outside the gene matches. The CDR3 runs 14 residues. The CDR3: CATALRTSASEQFF. CDR3 nucleotides: TGTGCCACCGCCCTCAGGACTAGCGCTAGTGAGCAGTTCTTC.

This clone showed up just once. The chain is built from TRBV7-3 and TRBJ1-2; possible D gene TRBD1, 5 bases. Germline CDR1 and CDR2: SGHTA and FQGTGA. The V end was cut by 4 bases, the J end by 2 bases, with 11 bases between. The CDR3 has 14 residues. The DNA of the CDR3 is TGTGCCAGCAGCTCAGATCGGGACAACTATGGCTACACCTTC. Translation gives CASSSDRDNYGYTF. Supplemented by reference TRBV7-3 and TRBJ1-2, the full variable domain reads GAGVSQTPSNKVTEKGKYVELRCDPISGHTALYWYRQSLGQGPEFLIYFQGTGAADDSGLPNDRFFAVRPEGSVSTLKIQRTERGDSAVYLCASSSDRDNYGYTFGSGTRLTVV.